This is a list of T cell receptor beta chains from one sample in a study of cytomegalovirus exposure and HLA in healthy donors. The table came from immunoSEQ multiplex PCR; TCRdb's copy has only in-frame clones and leaves some out. The sample includes about 160,000 clones, approximately 96% of them seen just once. The sequencing sample was made of PBMCs. The receptor source for this set is a woman aged 18-29 years in good health and CMV-seronegative. Each CDR3 is given with its conserved first and last residue. The order of the fields is D gene, V gene, J gene, clone size, CDR3 protein, CDR3 DNA. The D gene is left open where the match is weak. Not all rows give a size; the values are once, few, many and, for expanded clones, a class.

D gene: -
V gene: TRBV5-1
J gene: TRBJ2-7
clone size: -
CDR3 protein: CASSLLGGSYEQYF
CDR3 DNA: TGCGCCAGCAGCTTACTAGGGGGCTCCTACGAGCAGTACTTC

D gene: TRBD1
V gene: TRBV19
J gene: TRBJ1-6
clone size: -
CDR3 protein: CASRDRASPLHF
CDR3 DNA: TGTGCCAGTAGGGACAGGGCGTCACCCCTCCACTTT

D gene: -
V gene: TRBV5-1
J gene: TRBJ2-6
clone size: -
CDR3 protein: CASSFLTGRSGANVLTF
CDR3 DNA: TGCGCCAGCAGCTTTTTGACAGGTCGCTCCGGGGCCAACGTCCTGACTTTC

D gene: -
V gene: TRBV5-1
J gene: TRBJ1-2
clone size: -
CDR3 protein: CASSFSHYGYTF
CDR3 DNA: TGCGCCAGCAGCTTTAGCCACTATGGCTACACCTTC

D gene: -
V gene: TRBV6-6
J gene: TRBJ2-5
clone size: -
CDR3 protein: CASSYSSVETQYF
CDR3 DNA: TGTGCCAGCAGTTACTCGAGTGTAGAGACCCAGTACTTC

D gene: -
V gene: TRBV10-2
J gene: TRBJ2-7
clone size: -
CDR3 protein: CASGAEQYF
CDR3 DNA: TGCGCCAGCGGAGCCGAGCAGTACTTC

D gene: -
V gene: TRBV6-5
J gene: TRBJ1-1
clone size: -
CDR3 protein: CASSYSNRLNTEAFF
CDR3 DNA: TGTGCCAGCAGTTACTCGAACAGACTGAACACTGAAGCTTTCTTT

D gene: -
V gene: TRBV5-1
J gene: TRBJ2-7
clone size: -
CDR3 protein: CASSLVQGISGGYYEQYF
CDR3 DNA: TGCGCCAGCAGCTTAGTACAGGGAATATCCGGGGGGTACTACGAGCAGTACTTC

D gene: -
V gene: TRBV6-5
J gene: TRBJ2-3
clone size: -
CDR3 protein: CASSYERGTDTQYF
CDR3 DNA: TGTGCCAGCAGTTATGAACGCGGCACAGATACGCAGTATTTT

D gene: TRBD1
V gene: TRBV7-2
J gene: TRBJ1-3
clone size: -
CDR3 protein: CASSPDRVRAGNTIYF
CDR3 DNA: TGTGCCAGCAGCCCTGACAGGGTCCGGGCGGGAAACACCATATATTTT

D gene: TRBD1
V gene: TRBV27
J gene: TRBJ1-2
clone size: -
CDR3 protein: CASSLSDRGLYGYTF
CDR3 DNA: TGTGCCAGCAGTTTATCGGACAGGGGGCTCTATGGCTACACCTTC

D gene: -
V gene: TRBV7-6
J gene: TRBJ2-1
clone size: -
CDR3 protein: CASSLASNEQFF
CDR3 DNA: TGTGCCAGCAGCTTAGCTAGCAATGAGCAGTTCTTC

D gene: TRBD2
V gene: TRBV19
J gene: TRBJ2-5
clone size: -
CDR3 protein: CASSRTSGGSWTQYF
CDR3 DNA: TGTGCCAGTAGTCGGACTAGCGGGGGTTCATGGACCCAGTACTTC

D gene: -
V gene: TRBV5-1
J gene: TRBJ2-7
clone size: -
CDR3 protein: CASSFSGRSYEQYF
CDR3 DNA: TGCGCCAGCAGCTTCAGCGGGCGCTCCTACGAGCAGTACTTC

D gene: -
V gene: TRBV12-5
J gene: TRBJ2-1
clone size: -
CDR3 protein: CASGLARVEQFF
CDR3 DNA: TGTGCTAGTGGTTTGGCCCGAGTAGAGCAGTTCTTC

D gene: -
V gene: TRBV6-1
J gene: TRBJ1-4
clone size: -
CDR3 protein: CASTSTATNEKLFF
CDR3 DNA: TGTGCCAGCACCTCAACAGCAACTAATGAAAAACTGTTTTTT

D gene: -
V gene: TRBV27
J gene: TRBJ2-3
clone size: -
CDR3 protein: CASSLGGRTDTQYF
CDR3 DNA: TGTGCCAGCAGTTTGGGGGGTAGAACAGATACGCAGTATTTT

D gene: TRBD1
V gene: TRBV4-3
J gene: TRBJ1-5
clone size: few
CDR3 protein: CASSQAGPGGRALNQPQHF
CDR3 DNA: TGCGCCAGCAGCCAAGCAGGGCCAGGGGGAAGGGCCCTCAATCAGCCCCAGCATTTT

D gene: TRBD1
V gene: TRBV23-1
J gene: TRBJ1-5
clone size: -
CDR3 protein: CASSQPSQGAGNQPQHF
CDR3 DNA: TGCGCCAGCAGTCAACCGAGCCAGGGGGCTGGCAATCAGCCCCAGCATTTT

D gene: -
V gene: TRBV5-6
J gene: TRBJ1-1
clone size: -
CDR3 protein: CASSLMAQTVAFF
CDR3 DNA: TGTGCCAGCAGCTTGATGGCACAGACAGTGGCTTTCTTT

D gene: TRBD2
V gene: TRBV4-1
J gene: TRBJ2-7
clone size: -
CDR3 protein: CASSQDPPGLAGGILDEQYF
CDR3 DNA: TGCGCCAGCAGCCAAGACCCCCCGGGACTAGCGGGGGGGATCCTCGACGAGCAGTACTTC

D gene: -
V gene: TRBV2
J gene: TRBJ2-7
clone size: -
CDR3 protein: CASIRGAYEQYF
CDR3 DNA: TGTGCCAGCATCAGGGGAGCCTACGAGCAGTACTTC

D gene: TRBD1
V gene: TRBV6-1
J gene: TRBJ1-5
clone size: -
CDR3 protein: CASDLRDRPNQPQHF
CDR3 DNA: TGTGCCAGCGACCTCCGGGACAGACCGAATCAGCCCCAGCATTTT

D gene: -
V gene: TRBV29-1
J gene: TRBJ2-3
clone size: -
CDR3 protein: CSVEGPHQSTDTQYF
CDR3 DNA: TGCAGCGTTGAAGGGCCCCATCAGAGCACAGATACGCAGTATTTT

D gene: -
V gene: TRBV7-3
J gene: TRBJ2-3
clone size: -
CDR3 protein: CASSLDRLTDTQYF
CDR3 DNA: TGTGCCAGCAGCTTAGACCGACTCACAGATACGCAGTATTTT

D gene: TRBD2
V gene: TRBV7-2
J gene: TRBJ2-5
clone size: -
CDR3 protein: CASSPRTSGTQETQYF
CDR3 DNA: TGTGCCAGCAGCCCCAGGACTAGCGGAACTCAAGAGACCCAGTACTTC

D gene: TRBD2
V gene: TRBV9
J gene: TRBJ2-1
clone size: -
CDR3 protein: CASSASGGIFNEQFF
CDR3 DNA: TGTGCCAGCAGCGCTAGCGGGGGAATCTTTAATGAGCAGTTCTTC

D gene: TRBD2
V gene: TRBV5-1
J gene: TRBJ2-7
clone size: once
CDR3 protein: CASSLLGPAGSYEQYF
CDR3 DNA: TGCGCCAGCAGCTTGCTTGGGCCAGCGGGGTCCTACGAGCAGTACTTC

D gene: TRBD1
V gene: TRBV9
J gene: TRBJ1-1
clone size: -
CDR3 protein: CASSGQGASYTEAFF
CDR3 DNA: TGTGCCAGCAGCGGACAGGGGGCCTCTTACACTGAAGCTTTCTTT

D gene: -
V gene: TRBV7-6
J gene: TRBJ1-1
clone size: -
CDR3 protein: CASSPNTPIRGTEAFF
CDR3 DNA: TGTGCCAGCAGCCCCAATACCCCAATCCGGGGGACTGAAGCTTTCTTT

D gene: TRBD1
V gene: TRBV7-2
J gene: TRBJ2-2
clone size: -
CDR3 protein: CASSLGGQGGTGELFF
CDR3 DNA: TGTGCCAGCAGCTTAGGGGGACAGGGCGGTACCGGGGAGCTGTTTTTT

D gene: -
V gene: TRBV27
J gene: TRBJ2-7
clone size: -
CDR3 protein: CASGGSYEQYF
CDR3 DNA: TGTGCCAGCGGCGGGTCTTACGAGCAGTACTTC

D gene: -
V gene: TRBV29-1
J gene: TRBJ1-1
clone size: -
CDR3 protein: CSVDPTEAFF
CDR3 DNA: TGCAGCGTTGACCCTACTGAAGCTTTCTTT

D gene: TRBD1
V gene: TRBV7-2
J gene: TRBJ1-5
clone size: -
CDR3 protein: CASSQIDRGTQPQHF
CDR3 DNA: TGTGCCAGCAGCCAAATAGACAGGGGGACTCAGCCCCAGCATTTT

D gene: TRBD1
V gene: TRBV5-8
J gene: TRBJ2-3
clone size: once
CDR3 protein: CASSPTGTGLDTQYF
CDR3 DNA: TGTGCCAGCAGCCCGACCGGGACAGGGCTGGATACGCAGTATTTT

D gene: -
V gene: TRBV14
J gene: TRBJ2-1
clone size: -
CDR3 protein: CASSQGWRGKNIFEQFF
CDR3 DNA: TGTGCCAGCAGCCAAGGGTGGCGGGGTAAGAATATATTTGAGCAGTTCTTC

D gene: -
V gene: TRBV7-2
J gene: TRBJ2-7
clone size: -
CDR3 protein: CASSFTVTYEQYF
CDR3 DNA: TGTGCCAGCAGCTTCACAGTAACCTACGAGCAGTACTTC

D gene: -
V gene: TRBV7-2
J gene: TRBJ2-4
clone size: once
CDR3 protein: CASSSAKGSAKNIQYF
CDR3 DNA: TGTGCCAGCAGCTCCGCAAAGGGGTCAGCCAAAAACATTCAGTACTTC

D gene: TRBD1
V gene: TRBV6-6
J gene: TRBJ2-7
clone size: -
CDR3 protein: CASSSRDSTHEQYF
CDR3 DNA: TGTGCCAGCAGTTCCCGGGACAGCACGCACGAGCAGTACTTC

D gene: -
V gene: TRBV5-4
J gene: TRBJ1-4
clone size: -
CDR3 protein: CASSSGTLPNEKLFF
CDR3 DNA: TGTGCCAGCAGCAGCGGGACCCTTCCTAATGAAAAACTGTTTTTT

D gene: -
V gene: TRBV18
J gene: TRBJ2-7
clone size: -
CDR3 protein: CASSPMGGFYEQYF
CDR3 DNA: TGTGCCAGCTCACCCATGGGCGGGTTCTACGAGCAGTACTTC

D gene: TRBD1
V gene: TRBV9
J gene: TRBJ1-1
clone size: -
CDR3 protein: CASSNNRGRLAEAFF
CDR3 DNA: TGTGCCAGCAGCAACAACAGGGGGCGACTCGCTGAAGCTTTCTTT

D gene: -
V gene: TRBV7-9
J gene: TRBJ1-1
clone size: -
CDR3 protein: CASSLVLVQEAFF
CDR3 DNA: TGTGCCAGCAGCTTAGTGTTGGTACAAGAAGCTTTCTTT

D gene: -
V gene: TRBV2
J gene: TRBJ1-4
clone size: -
CDR3 protein: CASRFGQRNEKLFF
CDR3 DNA: TGTGCCAGCAGGTTTGGACAGAGAAATGAAAAACTGTTTTTT

D gene: TRBD1
V gene: TRBV19
J gene: TRBJ2-7
clone size: -
CDR3 protein: CASRGQGRHEQYF
CDR3 DNA: TGTGCCAGTAGGGGACAGGGCCGGCACGAGCAGTACTTC

D gene: TRBD2
V gene: TRBV6-5
J gene: TRBJ2-2
clone size: -
CDR3 protein: CASKSAGTGELFF
CDR3 DNA: TGTGCCAGCAAATCAGCGGGGACCGGGGAGCTGTTTTTT

D gene: -
V gene: TRBV5-1
J gene: TRBJ1-6
clone size: -
CDR3 protein: CASSLDSRGTLHF
CDR3 DNA: TGCGCCAGCAGCTTGGACAGCCGAGGGACCCTCCACTTT

D gene: TRBD2
V gene: TRBV6-4
J gene: TRBJ2-1
clone size: -
CDR3 protein: CASSQTSGGANEQFF
CDR3 DNA: TGTGCCAGCAGCCAGACTAGCGGGGGGGCCAATGAGCAGTTCTTC

D gene: -
V gene: TRBV7-2
J gene: TRBJ2-5
clone size: -
CDR3 protein: CASSFPPRGETQYF
CDR3 DNA: TGTGCCAGCAGCTTTCCCCCTCGGGGGGAGACCCAGTACTTC

D gene: -
V gene: TRBV5-4
J gene: TRBJ1-4
clone size: -
CDR3 protein: CASSSQGTANEKLFF
CDR3 DNA: TGTGCCAGCAGCTCGCAGGGTACGGCTAATGAAAAACTGTTTTTT

D gene: TRBD2
V gene: TRBV4-3
J gene: TRBJ2-1
clone size: few
CDR3 protein: CASSSSGGGYNEQFF
CDR3 DNA: TGCGCCAGCAGCTCTAGCGGGGGGGGCTACAATGAGCAGTTCTTC

D gene: -
V gene: TRBV9
J gene: TRBJ2-2
clone size: once
CDR3 protein: CASSTKEAANTGELFF
CDR3 DNA: TGTGCCAGCAGTACCAAGGAGGCAGCGAACACCGGGGAGCTGTTTTTT

D gene: TRBD1
V gene: TRBV9
J gene: TRBJ1-2
clone size: few
CDR3 protein: CASSAGQGGGYGYTF
CDR3 DNA: TGTGCCAGCAGCGCTGGACAGGGCGGGGGCTATGGCTACACCTTC

D gene: TRBD1
V gene: TRBV2
J gene: TRBJ1-2
clone size: -
CDR3 protein: CASRRTGGRIDDTF
CDR3 DNA: TGTGCCAGCAGGCGGACAGGGGGACGGATCGACGACACCTTC

D gene: TRBD1
V gene: TRBV10-3
J gene: TRBJ2-5
clone size: once
CDR3 protein: CAISAQTGTEETQYF
CDR3 DNA: TGTGCCATCAGTGCCCAGACAGGGACCGAAGAGACCCAGTACTTC